This T cell receptor (beta chain) was captured in a study of T cell repertoires in cytomegalovirus infection. Study-wide context: Signatures in public TCR beta sequences pointed to both CMV infection and matching HLA type.

With respect to this clonotype: Its antigen is still unknown.

Looked up from germline, CDR1 is SGHNT and CDR2 is YYREEE (reference sequence). Unmatched junction bases numbered 4, after V lost 4 bases and J lost 1 base. This CDR3 has 14 residues. Findings and limits, study-wide: CMV-specific TCR beta clonotypes restricted by HLA-C dominated the ex vivo response.

MiXCR was run by TCRdb on the reads, yielding one entry per CDR3 protein. The sample records fewer than 950,000 distinct CDR3 sequences, 32% being singletons. This sample comprised cultured CD8+ T cells from PBMCs, obtained from culture after CMV antigen stimulation. The chain combines TRBV5-4 with TRBJ2-7; TRBD2 aligns across 8 bases. The TCR was taken from a human donor in good health (CMV status not recorded). Some clones in this sample may be carry-over from other donors' samples. CDR3 protein: CASSPAGESYEQYF. The DNA of the CDR3 is TGTGCCAGCAGCCCAGCGGGGGAATCCTACGAGCAGTACTTC.